This passage covers 25 T cell receptor beta chains from one sample sequenced in a study of patients and donors after allogeneic stem cell transplantation. TCRdb re-derived calls from the RT-PCR reads in MiXCR, one entry per CDR3 protein. The sample lists about 960,000 distinct CDR3 sequences, 15% to 20% seen once, with around 6% in the top ten. Sequenced sample: blood, either unsorted or a sorted T cell fraction (not recorded which). All receptors derive from a human donor who was either an allogeneic HSCT recipient or a stem cell or donor lymphocyte infusion donor (not recorded which). It is not recorded whose cells these are; they may come from a transplant donor.

This clonotype has just a few counts. The chain employs TRBV6-5 and TRBJ2-7; D may be TRBD1 (6 bases). CDR3 size: 14 residues. Germline V gene lookup returns CDR1 MNHEY and CDR2 SVGAGI. The V end lost 0 bases, the J end lost 3 bases, and 9 bases lay between the germline ends. DNA for the CDR3: TGTGCCAGCAGTTACTCGGACAGCTACTACGAGCAGTACTTC. As protein: CASSYSDSYYEQYF.

This clonotype showed up just once. The chain employs TRBV2 and TRBJ2-3; 8 nucleotides line up with TRBD2. The V gene's germline CDR1 is SNHLY and CDR2 FYNNEI. With V trimmed by 6 bases and J by 8 bases, 7 bases remained unmatched. CDR3 length equals 13 residues. CDR3 in DNA: TGTGCCAGCAGCGGCGGGCTAGCGGGTACGCAGTATTTT. This sequence encodes CASSGGLAGTQYF. The full variable domain, completed using reference TRBV2 and TRBJ2-3, is EPEVTQTPSHQVTQMGQEVILRCVPISNHLYFYWYRQILGQKVEFLVSFYNNEISEKSEIFDDQFSVERPDGSNFTLKIRSTKLEDSAMYFCASSGGLAGTQYFGPGTRLTVL.

J is TRBJ1-6 and V is TRBV4-3; D not resolved. The germline V gene encodes CDR1 LGHNA and CDR2 YSLEER. CDR3 length: 16 amino acids. Trimming pared 0 bases from V and 0 bases from J, leaving 6 bases between. The CDR3: CASSQDGSSYNSPLHF. In DNA form, the CDR3 reads TGCGCCAGCAGCCAAGATGGGAGCTCCTATAATTCACCCCTCCACTTT.

The rearrangement links TRBV6-5 to TRBJ1-5; D remains unclear. Looked up from germline, CDR1 is MNHEY and CDR2 is SVGAGI. The germline V and J ends were trimmed by 2 bases and 1 base, with 6 bases remaining between them. CDR3 length: 14 amino acids. CDR3 coding DNA: TGTGCCAGCAGTTACCTCAAAAGCAATCAGCCCCAGCATTTT. Protein: CASSYLKSNQPQHF.

This clonotype was detected ten times or more. The V and J genes are TRBV7-8 and TRBJ2-7, with TRBD2 as a possible D gene (6 bases). Germline V gives CDR1 SGHVS, CDR2 FQNEAQ. V was pared by 3 bases and J by 4 bases, with 16 bases between. The CDR3 spans 15 residues. The CDR3 loop reads CASSFLMREAYEQYF. As DNA, the CDR3 is TGTGCCAGCAGCTTCCTCATGCGGGAAGCTTACGAGCAGTACTTC.

The chain recombines TRBV21-1 with TRBJ2-7; the table's D gene call, TRBD1, was not cross checked with the DNA. TRBV21-1 is a pseudogene. The CDR3 is made up of 13 amino acids. CDR3: CASVRDRGNEQYF. The CDR3 region has the DNA TGTGCCAGCGTCCGGGACAGGGGCAACGAGCAGTACTTC.

This clonotype was found many times. The chain joins TRBV5-1 to TRBJ2-1; possible D gene TRBD2, 5 bases. The V end was cut by 2 bases, the J end by 9 bases, with 15 bases between. The length of the CDR3 is 14 residues. Germline lookup yields CDR1 SGHRS and CDR2 YFSETQ. Written as DNA, the CDR3 is TGCGCCAGCAGCTTCCGGGCCGGAGAGGGTGAGCAGTTCTTC. Its protein is CASSFRAGEGEQFF.

The DNA for the CDR3 is TGTGCCAGCAGTATGGGCGGGGTCGGCAGACTTGAGCAGTTCTTC. Protein product: CASSMGGVGRLEQFF. This chain links TRBV7-3 with TRBJ2-1, with D possibly matching TRBD2 (6 bases). The CDR3 is 15 residues long. CDR1 is SGHTA and CDR2 is FQGTGA in the germline V gene. Trimming took off 6 bases at V and 9 bases at J, with 21 bases between the two ends.

The genes are TRBV11-2 and TRBJ1-1; tentatively, D is TRBD1 (6 bases). Germline assignment: CDR1 SGHAT and CDR2 FQNNGV. CDR3 length equals 16 residues. Trimming took 0 bases from V and 2 from J, leaving 13 bases between them. For the CDR3, the DNA is TGTGCCAGCAGCTTAGATAGTGGGACATCCAACACTGAAGCTTTCTTT. Its translation is CASSLDSGTSNTEAFF. The complete variable domain, with remaining parts taken from reference TRBV11-2 and TRBJ1-1, reads EAGVAQSPRYKIIEKRQSVAFWCNPISGHATLYWYQQILGQGPKLLIQFQNNGVVDDSQLPKDRFSAERLKGVDSTLKIQPAKLEDSAVYLCASSLDSGTSNTEAFFGQGTRLTVV.

The sample holds many counts of this clonotype. The chain links TRBV4-2 to TRBJ1-2; D is uncertain. V gave up 0 bases and J gave up 0 bases, with 8 bases separating them. The germline gives CDR1 LGHNA, CDR2 YNFKEQ. CDR3 length: 15 residues. The CDR3 protein is CASSQDEKANYGYTF. Written as DNA, the CDR3 is TGTGCCAGCAGCCAAGATGAGAAAGCTAACTATGGCTACACCTTC.

This clonotype was counted only a few times. The chain employs TRBV4-1 and TRBJ2-7; 10 bases map to TRBD2. The CDR3 spans 15 residues. Per germline, CDR1 MGHRA and CDR2 YSYEKL. Losses at the gene ends were 3 bases for V and 4 bases for J; bases not matched to a gene: 6. DNA of the CDR3: TGCGCCAGCAGCCACACGACTAGCGGGTCTTACGAGCAGTACTTC. Translating it yields CASSHTTSGSYEQYF.

A few counts support this clonotype. J is TRBJ2-7 and V is TRBV20-1; 9 nucleotides match TRBD1. The CDR3 is 15 amino acids. Germline V CDR1 and CDR2: DFQATT, SNEGSKA (reference sequence). Trimming cost V 0 bases and J 6 bases; bases outside gene matches: 9. CDR3 in amino acids: CSARDPQGALGEQYF. CDR3 nucleotide sequence: TGCAGTGCTAGAGATCCACAGGGGGCTTTAGGCGAGCAGTACTTC.

There are a few counts of this clonotype. The chain carries TRBV11-2 and TRBJ2-1, with 9 bases matching TRBD2. Trimming at V came to 5 bases and at J to 7 bases, leaving 21 bases not matched to a gene. The CDR3 loop spans 19 amino acids. CDR1 is SGHAT, CDR2 FQNNGV, per germline. For the CDR3, the DNA is TGTGCCAGCAGCCAACGGCTGGTCGAAGGACTAGCGATTAGGAATGAGCAGTTCTTC. Its translation is CASSQRLVEGLAIRNEQFF.

In this sample, this clonotype turned up a few times. The chain employs TRBV20-1 and TRBJ1-1; TRBD1 might be the D (5 bases). CDR3 length: 13 amino acids. Looked up from germline, CDR1 is DFQATT and CDR2 is SNEGSKA (reference sequence). Trimming took off 0 bases at V and 7 bases at J, with 12 bases between the two ends. The chain's CDR3 is CSARDGADLEAFF. The CDR3 nucleotides are TGCAGTGCTAGAGATGGGGCCGACCTTGAAGCTTTCTTT.

The chain recombines TRBV6-5 with TRBJ1-5, with TRBD1 as a possible D gene (5 bases). Germline-derived CDR1 and CDR2 are MNHEY and SVGAGI. This CDR3 spans 14 amino acids. V dropped 0 bases and J dropped 7 bases, with 10 bases sitting between them. CDR3 in DNA: TGTGCCAGCAGTTACTCGATGTGGGGCCAGCCCCAGCATTTT. It codes for CASSYSMWGQPQHF.

The chain employs TRBV29-1 and TRBJ2-5; D uncertain. V lost 2 bases, J lost 1 base, and 8 bases lay in between. The CDR3 is made up of 13 amino acids. CDR1 is SQVTM and CDR2 is ANQGSEA in the germline V gene. The CDR3 protein is CSVEFRLQETQYF. In DNA, the CDR3 is TGCAGCGTTGAATTTAGGCTCCAAGAGACCCAGTACTTC.

The chain joins TRBV5-1 to TRBJ2-1; 8 positions agree with TRBD2. The ends lost 2 bases at V and 6 bases at J; junction bases unmatched: 7. Germline V gene data show CDR1 as SGHRS and CDR2 as YFSETQ. This CDR3 has 15 residues. CDR3 nucleotides: TGCGCCAGCAGCTTTGGTAGCGGGGTATCCAATGAGCAGTTCTTC. Translated: CASSFGSGVSNEQFF.

This clonotype was recorded a few times. This sequence joins TRBV5-1 and TRBJ2-1, with TRBD1 matching over 9 bases. Unmatched junction bases numbered 6, after V lost 2 bases and J lost 9 bases. CDR3 length: 14 residues. Germline CDR1 SGHRS, CDR2 YFSETQ. CDR3 sequence (DNA): TGCGCCAGCAGCTTCCGGGACAGGGAACGTGAGCAGTTCTTC. This translates into CASSFRDREREQFF.

The chain recombines TRBV3-1 with TRBJ2-3, with 10 bases that match TRBD2. This CDR3 is 16 amino acids long. The V segment lost 0 bases and the J segment 5 bases; nucleotides outside the gene matches: 5. Germline CDR1 is LGHDT and CDR2 is YNNKEL (reference sequence). The CDR3 region has the DNA TGTGCCAGCAGCCAAGATCGAACTAGCGGGGAAGATACGCAGTATTTT. As protein: CASSQDRTSGEDTQYF.

The chain uses TRBV5-6 and TRBJ1-2; no reliable D call. This CDR3 has 13 amino acids. The V and J ends lost 4 bases and 7 bases respectively, with 14 bases between them. Germline V gives CDR1 SGHDT, CDR2 YYEEEE. This CDR3 is CASSGVWVGGYTF. In DNA, the CDR3 is TGTGCCAGCAGCGGGGTCTGGGTGGGTGGCTACACCTTC.

This clonotype was seen at least ten times. The chain couples TRBV12-5 to TRBJ2-1, with 10 positions matching TRBD2. The J segment lost 4 bases and the V segment lost 7 bases, leaving 4 bases of the junction unmatched. The CDR3 contains 14 residues. Germline lookup yields CDR1 LGHNT and CDR2 FRNRAP. In DNA, the CDR3 is TGTGCTAGTGAAGGAGCGGGGGGGTACAATGAGCAGTTCTTC. This translates into CASEGAGGYNEQFF.

The CDR3 sequence: CASYDREILSYEQYF. DNA of the CDR3: TGTGCCAGCTACGACAGGGAGATCCTCTCCTACGAGCAGTACTTC. The chain is built from TRBV5-6 and TRBJ2-7; 7 nucleotides align to TRBD1. Germline trimming cut 7 bases from V and 0 bases from J; bases unmatched to any gene: 10. There are 15 residues in the CDR3. Germline V gene sequence: CDR1 SGHDT, CDR2 YYEEEE.

This clonotype was seen many times. The chain links TRBV20-1 to TRBJ2-3, with a possible D match to TRBD1 (5 bases). CDR3 length equals 15 residues. Trimming left V 5 bases short and J 0 bases short, with 15 bases between. Germline V lookup: CDR1 DFQATT, CDR2 SNEGSKA (reference sequence). The CDR3 DNA sequence: TGCAGTGCTGTTGGGGCAGGCCCTAGCACAGATACGCAGTATTTT. Its protein product is CSAVGAGPSTDTQYF.

The chain is built from TRBV12-3 or TRBV12-4 and TRBJ1-3; D not certain. The V end was cut by 6 bases, the J end by 4 bases, with 16 bases between. The CDR3 loop spans 15 amino acids. The DNA for the CDR3 is TGTGCCAGCAGCCGCCCAAGAGGGTTAGGAAACACCATATATTTT. Protein sequence: CASSRPRGLGNTIYF.

There are a few counts of this clonotype. The chain carries TRBV29-1 and TRBJ2-6; 9 nucleotides agree with TRBD2. The germline CDR1 and CDR2 sequences are SQVTM and ANQGSEA. With 5 bases clipped from V and 0 bases from J, the junction kept 5 bases outside the gene matches. This CDR3 is 16 amino acids long. The CDR3 protein is CSVWTSASSGANVLTF. As DNA, the CDR3 is TGCAGCGTTTGGACTAGCGCCTCCTCTGGGGCCAACGTCCTGACTTTC. Using reference TRBV29-1 and TRBJ2-6 for the parts outside the CDR3, the full variable domain is SAVISQKPSRDICQRGTSLTIQCQVDSQVTMMFWYRQQPGQSLTLIATANQGSEATYESGFVIDKFPISRPNLTFSTLTVSNMSPEDSSIYLCSVWTSASSGANVLTFGAGSRLTVL.